The next 21 T cell receptor beta chains were all read from a single sample in a study of blood T cell repertoires in COVID-19. The method was immunoSEQ multiplex PCR; TCRdb's version includes in-frame clones alone and lacks a portion of them. The profile shows approximately 99,000 clones, roughly 86% of them singletons. Source material: peripheral blood. The receptors here all came from a woman aged 60-70 years in a cohort sampled during active or convalescent COVID-19.

The V gene is TRBV19, the J gene TRBJ1-5, with D possibly matching TRBD1 (5 bases). The germline V and J ends were trimmed by 1 base and 5 bases, with 9 bases remaining between them. The CDR3 length is 14 residues. Germline V CDR1 and CDR2: LNHDA, SQIVND (reference sequence). The CDR3 loop is CASSIGAGHQPQHF. CDR3 sequence (DNA): TGTGCCAGTAGTATAGGGGCAGGGCATCAGCCCCAGCATTTT.

J is TRBJ1-4 and V is TRBV28, with 8 bases aligning to TRBD1. The CDR3 runs 14 residues. V trimming: 7 bases; J trimming: 8 bases; junction bases outside the gene matches: 9. Per germline, CDR1 MDHEN and CDR2 SYDVKM. CDR3 amino acids: CASTLQGGDEKLFF. In DNA, the CDR3 is TGTGCCAGCACCCTACAGGGGGGGGACGAAAAACTGTTTTTT.

This chain connects TRBV5-4 to TRBJ2-7, with TRBD1 as a possible D gene (6 bases). The CDR3 contains 15 residues. Germline CDR1 SGHNT, CDR2 YYREEE (reference sequence). The ends were cut back, 4 bases at V and 3 bases at J, with 17 bases in the middle. In DNA, the CDR3 is TGTGCCAGCAGCCCCACCCACTTGACAGGCTACGAGCAGTACTTC. Translation gives CASSPTHLTGYEQYF.

J is TRBJ2-7 and V is TRBV29-1, with 8 bases matching TRBD2. The CDR3 is 13 residues long. CDR1 is SQVTM, CDR2 ANQGSEA, per germline. After removal of 5 bases from V and 2 bases from J, the junction contained 5 bases not matched to a gene. The CDR3 sequence: CSVFLAGTYEQYF. The CDR3 region has the DNA TGCAGCGTTTTCTTAGCGGGAACCTACGAGCAGTACTTC.

V and J are TRBV3-1 (or the pseudogene TRBV3-2) and TRBJ2-1; D might be TRBD2 (5 bases). This CDR3 has 15 amino acids. V lost 0 bases and J 10 bases, leaving 16 bases between the germline ends. Germline lookup yields CDR1 LGHDT and CDR2 YNNKEL (reference sequence). The CDR3 region has the DNA TGTGCCAGCAGCCAAGATTCCCTTTCCGGGGTGGAGCAGTTCTTC. Its translation: CASSQDSLSGVEQFF.

The chain joins TRBV2 to TRBJ1-2; D call uncertain. The V end was cut by 2 bases, the J end by 2 bases, with 12 bases between. Germline loops: CDR1 SNHLY, CDR2 FYNNEI. The CDR3 consists of 15 residues. CDR3: CASSERLPGNYGYTF. CDR3 sequence (DNA): TGTGCCAGCAGTGAACGTCTCCCAGGAAACTATGGCTACACCTTC.

The chain uses TRBV5-5 and TRBJ2-1, with a tentative D call TRBD1 (5 bases). The CDR3 sequence is 15 residues long. With 2 bases removed from V and 9 bases from J, the gap between germline ends came to 18 bases. Germline V lookup: CDR1 SGHKS, CDR2 YYEKEE (reference sequence). CDR3 nucleotides: TGTGCCAGCAGCTTCGACAGTTATCCCCGAAGTGAGCAGTTCTTC. Its translation: CASSFDSYPRSEQFF.

A few counts support this clone. The V and J genes are TRBV13 and TRBJ2-3, with TRBD2 identical over 16 bases. Germline V CDR1 and CDR2: PRHDT, FYEKMQ (reference sequence). The V segment lost 5 bases and the J segment 2 bases; nucleotides outside the gene matches: 7. The length of the CDR3 is 18 residues. The CDR3 DNA sequence: TGTGCCAGCAGCCCGGGACTAGCGGGGGGGTTCAACACAGATACGCAGTATTTT. As protein: CASSPGLAGGFNTDTQYF.

The chain uses TRBV4-1 and TRBJ1-1, with unresolved D. There are 16 residues in the CDR3. Per germline, CDR1 MGHRA and CDR2 YSYEKL. The V and J ends lost 3 bases and 0 bases respectively, with 14 bases between them. For the CDR3, the DNA is TGCGCCAGCAGCCAGTTCGGTAAACCCATGAACACTGAAGCTTTCTTT. This gives the protein CASSQFGKPMNTEAFF.

The J gene is TRBJ1-2, the V gene TRBV5-4, with TRBD1 matching over 7 bases. J lost 8 bases, V lost 5 bases, and 12 bases had no gene match. This CDR3 comprises 14 residues. Looked up from germline, CDR1 is SGHNT and CDR2 is YYREEE (reference sequence). This CDR3 reads CASRADRLRHGYTF. CDR3 DNA sequence: TGTGCCAGCAGAGCGGACAGGTTACGTCACGGCTACACCTTC.

As regards this clone: The DNA is left out, because the CDR3 cannot be placed on it with certainty; the CDR3 is given as TCRdb lists it. The gene calls are TRBV19 and TRBJ1-3. Germline V gene data show CDR1 as LNHDA and CDR2 as SQIVND (reference sequence). The CDR3 comprises 15 residues, both ends counted. The CDR3 sequence: CASTSVADSGNTIYF.

The chain has TRBV30 and TRBJ1-3; 8 bases are a match to TRBD1. The CDR3 sequence is 15 residues long. V was pared by 0 bases and J by 2 bases, with 3 bases of the junction left unmatched. The germline CDR1 and CDR2 sequences are GTSNPN and SVGIG (reference sequence). The CDR3 coding sequence is TGTGCCTGGAGTGTACACAGGGGGGCTGGAAACACCATATATTTT. This gives the protein CAWSVHRGAGNTIYF.

The chain couples TRBV28 to TRBJ2-2; no reliable D call. The CDR3 has 12 residues. The V and J ends lost 1 base and 6 bases respectively, with 3 bases between them. The germline gives CDR1 MDHEN, CDR2 SYDVKM. The chain's CDR3 is CASSLFAGELFF. In nucleotides, the CDR3 is TGTGCCAGCAGTTTATTCGCCGGGGAGCTGTTTTTT.

V and J are TRBV3-1 (or the pseudogene TRBV3-2) and TRBJ2-2; TRBD2 aligns across 7 bases. This CDR3 has 14 residues. Germline assignment: CDR1 LGHDT and CDR2 YNNKEL (reference sequence). V shed 1 base and J 4 bases; nucleotides not matched to a gene: 0. The CDR3 loop is CASSQAGGTGELFF. The CDR3 DNA follows: TGTGCCAGCAGCCAAGCGGGGGGCACCGGGGAGCTGTTTTTT.

J is TRBJ1-4 and V is TRBV19; the D gene is possibly TRBD1 (5 bases). Looked up from germline, CDR1 is LNHDA and CDR2 is SQIVND (reference sequence). V was cut by 5 bases and J by 5 bases, with 15 bases left in between. The CDR3 has 15 residues. CDR3 nucleotide sequence: TGTGCCAGTAGTGGGCAGGGCAACGGAAATGAAAAACTGTTTTTT. Its protein is CASSGQGNGNEKLFF.

J is TRBJ2-2 and V is TRBV18, with 8 bases that match TRBD1. The CDR3 spans 14 residues. Trimming took 4 bases from V and 9 from J; bases not matched to a gene: 7. The V gene's germline CDR1 is KGHSH and CDR2 LQKENI. This chain's CDR3 is CASSQDRGGRELFF. The CDR3 nucleotides read TGTGCCAGCTCACAAGACAGGGGAGGAAGGGAGCTGTTTTTT.

V usage is TRBV5-4 and J usage is TRBJ2-7; 8 nucleotides line up with TRBD1. The V and J ends lost 5 bases and 2 bases, in that order; junction bases with no gene match: 6. Germline CDR1 and CDR2: SGHNT and YYREEE (reference sequence). CDR3 length: 14 amino acids. The CDR3 is CASRFDRGPYEQYF. CDR3 in DNA: TGTGCCAGCAGGTTTGACAGGGGACCCTACGAGCAGTACTTC.

The gene calls are TRBV11-2 and TRBJ1-3; TRBD1 might be the D (5 bases). Trimming removed 2 bases from V and 2 bases from J, with 10 bases in between. In germline, CDR1 is SGHAT, CDR2 FQNNGV. The CDR3 loop spans 15 amino acids. CDR3 region: CASSLLAGAGNTIYF. In DNA, the CDR3 is TGTGCCAGCAGCTTATTAGCGGGGGCTGGAAACACCATATATTTT.

The chain combines TRBV27 with TRBJ2-7, with D possibly matching TRBD2 (6 bases). This CDR3 contains 18 residues. CDR1 and CDR2 from the germline V gene are MNHEY and SMNVEV (reference sequence). V shed 0 bases and J shed 3 bases, with 21 bases lying between them. DNA of the CDR3: TGTGCCAGCAGTTTATCGGGCTGGAGGGTGACAGCAAACTACGAGCAGTACTTC. This gives the protein CASSLSGWRVTANYEQYF.

This clone was counted between two and nine times. For the CDR3, the DNA is TGTGCCAGCAGCCCCCGACAGGGATTCAACGAGCAGTACTTC. This codes for CASSPRQGFNEQYF. This rearrangement joins TRBV7-6 to TRBJ2-7; 7 nucleotides agree with TRBD1. After removal of 5 bases from V and 5 bases from J, the junction contained 9 bases not matched to a gene. From germline, CDR1 is SGHVS and CDR2 FNYEAQ. The CDR3 has 14 amino acids. The complete variable domain, with remaining parts taken from reference TRBV7-6 and TRBJ2-7, reads GAGVSQSPRYKVTKRGQDVALRCDPISGHVSLYWYRQALGQGPEFLTYFNYEAQQDKSGLPNDRFSAERPEGSISTLTIQRTEQRDSAMYRCASSPRQGFNEQYFGPGTRLTVT.

The chain joins TRBV18 to TRBJ2-1; D is ambiguous. Trimming took off 6 bases at V and 0 bases at J, with 12 bases between the two ends. The CDR3 consists of 15 residues. Germline V gene lookup returns CDR1 KGHSH and CDR2 LQKENI. CDR3 sequence (DNA): TGTGCCAGCTCCCGATTGGGCCTCTCCTACAATGAGCAGTTCTTC. Amino acid sequence: CASSRLGLSYNEQFF.